These 26 T cell receptor beta chains were all obtained from the same sample, sequenced in a study of T cells of healthy individuals. MiXCR, applied by TCRdb to the 5' RACE reads, yields one record per CDR3 protein. Found here are roughly 87,000 distinct CDR3 sequences, approximately 18% of them singletons; the top ten hold 6% to 8%. The origin of the receptors is a human donor in good health.

This clonotype was seen only a few times. This sequence joins TRBV12-3 or TRBV12-4 and TRBJ2-6; no firm D call. Trimming shortened V by 7 bases and J by 1 base, and 8 bases separated the two germline ends. This CDR3 is 14 amino acids long. The CDR3 region has the DNA TGTGCCAGCATCCTCCCTTCTGGGGCCAACGTCCTGACTTTC. This translates into CASILPSGANVLTF.

This clonotype was recorded a few times. This sequence joins TRBV5-1 and TRBJ1-2; D ambiguous. The V gene's germline CDR1 is SGHRS and CDR2 YFSETQ. The CDR3 is 16 amino acids. V was shortened by 0 bases and J by 7 bases, with 19 bases between the two germline ends. The CDR3: CASSLEGEGIIVGYTF. As DNA, the CDR3 is TGCGCCAGCAGCTTGGAAGGTGAAGGTATAATCGTTGGCTACACCTTC.

The sample holds many counts of this clonotype. The chain couples TRBV20-1 to TRBJ2-1, with a possible D match to TRBD1 (6 bases). The CDR3 is 12 amino acids. Trimming took 6 bases from V and 3 from J, leaving 9 bases between them. Germline V gene lookup returns CDR1 DFQATT and CDR2 SNEGSKA (reference sequence). This CDR3 is CSAPGHYNEQFF. CDR3 nucleotides: TGCAGTGCGCCGGGACACTACAATGAGCAGTTCTTC.

Ten or more counts support this clonotype. CDR3 DNA sequence: TGTGCCATCACCTTGACTAGCGGGGGTATTGGAGATACGCAGTATTTT. Amino acids: CAITLTSGGIGDTQYF. The V gene is TRBV10-3, the J gene TRBJ2-3; 12 positions match TRBD2. V gave up 7 bases and J gave up 5 bases; unmatched junction bases: 10. Germline values: CDR1 ENHRY, CDR2 SYGVKD. There are 16 residues in the CDR3.

This clonotype appeared a few times. The chain couples TRBV30 to TRBJ2-3, with D possibly being TRBD2 (6 bases). The CDR3 is made up of 13 amino acids. CDR1 is GTSNPN, CDR2 SVGIG, per germline (reference sequence). Deletions cut 4 bases from V and 5 bases from J, with 13 bases between. The CDR3 here is CAWTGGVLDTQYF. In DNA, the CDR3 is TGTGCCTGGACGGGCGGGGTACTAGATACGCAGTATTTT.

This clonotype was observed a few times. This sequence joins TRBV7-3 and TRBJ2-5; the D is unclear. Trimming cost V 0 bases and J 1 base, with 3 bases left between them. The CDR3 consists of 13 residues. Germline values: CDR1 SGHTA, CDR2 FQGTGA. As DNA, the CDR3 is TGTGCCAGCAGCTTAACCCCCCAAGAGACCCAGTACTTC. Translation: CASSLTPQETQYF. Together with reference TRBV7-3 and TRBJ2-5, the CDR3 gives the full variable domain: GAGVSQTPSNKVTEKGKYVELRCDPISGHTALYWYRQSLGQGPEFLIYFQGTGAADDSGLPNDRFFAVRPEGSVSTLKIQRTERGDSAVYLCASSLTPQETQYFGPGTRLLVL.

V and J are TRBV5-1 and TRBJ2-1; 11 bases align to TRBD2. The CDR3 contains 17 residues. Germline V gene sequence: CDR1 SGHRS, CDR2 YFSETQ. Trimming at V came to 0 bases and at J to 4 bases, leaving 6 bases not matched to a gene. CDR3 sequence: CASSLAPGLAEYNEQFF. CDR3 in DNA: TGCGCCAGCAGCTTGGCGCCGGGACTAGCGGAGTACAATGAGCAGTTCTTC.

This clonotype was recorded at least ten times. This chain connects TRBV6-4 to TRBJ2-1; TRBD2 matches 7 bases. The germline CDR1 and CDR2 sequences are MRHNA and SNTAGT. The CDR3 has 13 residues. The ends lost 2 bases at V and 5 bases at J; junction bases unmatched: 0. The DNA for the CDR3 is TGTGCCAGCAGTGACGGGACTAACAATGAGCAGTTCTTC. This codes for CASSDGTNNEQFF.

The rearrangement uses TRBV6-1 and TRBJ2-2; a weak D match, TRBD1 (6 bases). V lost 7 bases to trimming and J lost 3 bases, with 12 bases between them. The CDR3 extends over 14 amino acids. Per the germline V gene, CDR1 is MNHNS and CDR2 is SASEGT. CDR3 region: CASMKDRYTGELFF. DNA for the CDR3: TGTGCCAGCATGAAGGACAGATACACCGGGGAGCTGTTTTTT.

The chain joins TRBV7-3 to TRBJ2-2, with TRBD2 matching over 8 bases. CDR1 is SGHTA and CDR2 is FQGTGA in the germline V gene. The J segment lost 0 bases and the V segment lost 5 bases, leaving 2 bases of the junction unmatched. The CDR3 runs to 15 residues. The CDR3 reads CASSRGGANTGELFF. CDR3 DNA sequence: TGTGCCAGCAGCCGGGGGGGCGCGAACACCGGGGAGCTGTTTTTT.

The sample holds many counts of this clonotype. The V call is TRBV10-3, the J call TRBJ2-3, with 9 nucleotides matching TRBD1. Germline V gene sequence: CDR1 ENHRY, CDR2 SYGVKD. V shed 10 bases, J shed 3 bases, and the junction held 5 bases outside the gene matches. The CDR3 sequence is 13 residues long. DNA of the CDR3: TGTGCCACCCGGGACAGGGAGACAGATACGCAGTATTTT. Amino acid sequence: CATRDRETDTQYF.

This clonotype appeared many times. The genes are TRBV12-3 or TRBV12-4 and TRBJ2-3; the D gene is possibly TRBD1 (6 bases). V shed 6 bases and J shed 4 bases, with 11 bases lying between them. This CDR3 contains 13 residues. The DNA for the CDR3 is TGTGCCAGCAGGACAGGAGTTTCAGATACGCAGTATTTT. Residues: CASRTGVSDTQYF.

The sample holds a few counts of this clonotype. This sequence joins TRBV9 and TRBJ2-2; D is possibly TRBD1 or TRBD2 (5 bases each). This CDR3 is built from 17 residues. CDR1 and CDR2 from the germline V gene are SGDLS and YYNGEE. The V end was cut by 6 bases, the J end by 4 bases, with 22 bases between. This CDR3 is CASTRSKARESTGELFF. Written as DNA, the CDR3 is TGTGCCAGCACCCGATCCAAAGCCAGGGAGAGCACCGGGGAGCTGTTTTTT.

This clonotype has a handful of counts. The J gene is TRBJ1-1, the V gene TRBV7-9, with D tentatively TRBD1 (5 bases). Between the trimmed V and J ends, which lost 4 bases and 1 base, there was a span of 13 bases. Germline CDR1 and CDR2: SEHNR and FQNEAQ (reference sequence). There are 15 residues in the CDR3. The CDR3 here is CASSSSGTGNTEAFF. CDR3 coding DNA: TGTGCCAGCAGCTCCTCCGGGACGGGGAACACTGAAGCTTTCTTT.

For this clonotype: The junction and the germline gene differ at one end; a read error may be behind it. The rearrangement uses TRBV9 and TRBJ2-4, with 8 nucleotides matching TRBD2. This CDR3 is 16 amino acids long. In germline, CDR1 is SGDLS, CDR2 YYNGEE. The CDR3 region has the DNA TGTGCCAGCAGCGTCGCAGCGGGAGTAGGGAAAAACACTCAGTACTTC. Protein product: CASSVAAGVGKNTQYF. Based on the CDR3 plus reference TRBV9 and TRBJ2-4, the full variable domain is DSGVTQTPKHLITATGQRVTLRCSPRSGDLSVYWYQQSLDQGLQFLIQYYNGEERAKGNILERFSAQQFPDLHSELNLSSLELGDSALYFCASSVAAGVGKNTQYFGAGTRLSVL.

CDR3 DNA: TGTGCCAGCAGTTTATTCGGCAGGGGGCGCACCGGGGAGCTGTTTTTT. Its translation is CASSLFGRGRTGELFF. V is TRBV28 and J is TRBJ2-2; 8 bases are a match to TRBD1. V shed 1 base and J 4 bases; nucleotides not matched to a gene: 5. Germline V CDR1 and CDR2: MDHEN, SYDVKM. The CDR3 sequence is 16 residues long.

There are many counts of this clonotype. The J gene is TRBJ1-5, the V gene TRBV11-2; D is undetermined. V lost 5 bases, J lost 7 bases, and 9 bases lay in between. Looked up from germline, CDR1 is SGHAT and CDR2 is FQNNGV. This CDR3 region has 12 residues. DNA for the CDR3: TGTGCCAGCAGCCGGGAGGGACAGCCCCAGCATTTT. This sequence encodes CASSREGQPQHF.

This clonotype was counted at least ten times. The gene calls are TRBV7-9 and TRBJ1-1; D perhaps matches TRBD1 (5 bases). The CDR3 consists of 14 residues. CDR1 and CDR2 from the germline V gene are SEHNR and FQNEAQ (reference sequence). The V end lost 1 base, the J end lost 1 base, and 7 bases lay between the germline ends. The CDR3 DNA reads as TGTGCCAGCAGCTTAGGGGACGGGAACACTGAAGCTTTCTTT. Translating gives CASSLGDGNTEAFF.

CDR3: CASRQGSQPQHF. The CDR3 coding sequence is TGTGCCAGTCGACAGGGGAGCCAGCCCCAGCATTTT. This sequence joins TRBV12-3 or TRBV12-4 and TRBJ1-5; 8 bases align to TRBD1. This CDR3 contains 12 residues. J lost 7 bases, V lost 9 bases, and 5 bases had no gene match.

V is TRBV7-2 and J is TRBJ1-5; D is undetermined. V was trimmed by 5 bases and J by 6 bases, leaving 11 bases between them. CDR1 is SGHTA, CDR2 FQGNSA, per germline. This CDR3 is built from 13 residues. CDR3 sequence reads: CASSPVRGQPQHF. CDR3 DNA: TGTGCCAGCAGCCCAGTACGGGGTCAGCCCCAGCATTTT.

There are a few counts of this clonotype. The V and J genes are TRBV12-3 or TRBV12-4 and TRBJ2-3; 7 nucleotides line up with TRBD1. Losses at the gene ends were 4 bases for V and 11 bases for J; bases not matched to a gene: 6. This CDR3 is 12 amino acids long. The chain's CDR3 is CASSSGDRRQYF. Here the CDR3 DNA reads TGTGCCAGCAGTTCCGGGGACAGAAGGCAGTATTTT.

As concerns this clonotype: A much larger clone lies a single base off, so this may be a read error. The rearrangement uses TRBV28 and TRBJ2-2, with D tentatively TRBD1 (6 bases). This CDR3 region has 14 residues. Germline V gene sequence: CDR1 MDHEN, CDR2 SYDVKM. CDR3 sequence (DNA): TGTGTCAGCAGGGGCACAGGGAACACCGGGGAGCTGTTTTTT. This encodes CVSRGTGNTGELFF.

The chain joins TRBV11-3 to TRBJ2-5; D is undetermined. There are 14 residues in the CDR3. Germline values: CDR1 SGHNT, CDR2 YENEEA. V was trimmed by 1 base and J by 0 bases, leaving 6 bases between them. The CDR3: CASSLAGYQETQYF. The CDR3 DNA sequence: TGTGCCAGCAGCTTAGCCGGGTACCAAGAGACCCAGTACTTC.

J is TRBJ1-1 and V is TRBV10-3; D is possibly TRBD1 (6 bases). This CDR3 is 14 amino acids long. Trimming stripped 7 bases from V and 0 bases from J, with 12 bases between. The germline V gene encodes CDR1 ENHRY and CDR2 SYGVKD. CDR3: CAIKLDRLNTEAFF. The DNA for the CDR3 is TGTGCCATCAAACTCGACAGGCTGAACACTGAAGCTTTCTTT.

The V and J genes are TRBV20-1 and TRBJ2-7; D gene ambiguous. Germline values: CDR1 DFQATT, CDR2 SNEGSKA (reference sequence). V dropped 3 bases and J dropped 1 base, with 13 bases sitting between them. This CDR3 is 14 amino acids long. The CDR3 loop is CSARPRGRSYEQYF. The DNA for the CDR3 is TGCAGTGCTAGGCCTCGTGGGCGGTCCTACGAGCAGTACTTC.

This clonotype has a handful of counts. The genes are TRBV28 and TRBJ2-1, with D tentatively TRBD2 (5 bases). The CDR3 is 15 amino acids. Trimming took off 4 bases at V and 8 bases at J, with 18 bases between the two ends. CDR1 is MDHEN and CDR2 is SYDVKM in the germline V gene. The DNA of the CDR3 is TGTGCCAGCAGTTCCTTAGCTGGAGGACGAGATGAGCAGTTCTTC. Translation: CASSSLAGGRDEQFF.